The following is a T cell receptor beta chain sequence with its context. What it binds is not known. These data come from a study of OX40 agonist ivuxolimab in advanced cancers. Study-level findings and limits: Which antigen the expanded peripheral T cells recognized is unknown. At 0.1 to 3.0 mg/kg, clonal expansion of CD4+ and CD8+ blood T cells had occurred by week 6.

Baseline was the first blood sampling point, followed by cycle 4 day 1 and cycle 7 day 1. Germline V gives CDR1 SNHLY, CDR2 FYNNEI. The CDR3 totals 15 residues. With 4 bases removed from V and 5 bases from J, the gap between germline ends came to 17 bases. Some clones are missing from TCRdb's copy, which holds only in-frame ones; the method was immunoSEQ multiplex PCR. The data hold tens of thousands of clones, with over 90% observed a single time. The sequencing here drew on CD4+ or CD8+ T cells sorted from blood, taken in a trial of the OX40 agonist ivuxolimab. The receptor was derived from an adult with an advanced solid tumor such as melanoma, head and neck, liver or kidney cancer. The chain is built from TRBV2 and TRBJ1-2; D unresolved. The CDR3 region is CASSGYLPAGYGYTF. DNA for the CDR3: TGTGCCAGCAGTGGATACCTTCCGGCCGGTTATGGCTACACCTTC.